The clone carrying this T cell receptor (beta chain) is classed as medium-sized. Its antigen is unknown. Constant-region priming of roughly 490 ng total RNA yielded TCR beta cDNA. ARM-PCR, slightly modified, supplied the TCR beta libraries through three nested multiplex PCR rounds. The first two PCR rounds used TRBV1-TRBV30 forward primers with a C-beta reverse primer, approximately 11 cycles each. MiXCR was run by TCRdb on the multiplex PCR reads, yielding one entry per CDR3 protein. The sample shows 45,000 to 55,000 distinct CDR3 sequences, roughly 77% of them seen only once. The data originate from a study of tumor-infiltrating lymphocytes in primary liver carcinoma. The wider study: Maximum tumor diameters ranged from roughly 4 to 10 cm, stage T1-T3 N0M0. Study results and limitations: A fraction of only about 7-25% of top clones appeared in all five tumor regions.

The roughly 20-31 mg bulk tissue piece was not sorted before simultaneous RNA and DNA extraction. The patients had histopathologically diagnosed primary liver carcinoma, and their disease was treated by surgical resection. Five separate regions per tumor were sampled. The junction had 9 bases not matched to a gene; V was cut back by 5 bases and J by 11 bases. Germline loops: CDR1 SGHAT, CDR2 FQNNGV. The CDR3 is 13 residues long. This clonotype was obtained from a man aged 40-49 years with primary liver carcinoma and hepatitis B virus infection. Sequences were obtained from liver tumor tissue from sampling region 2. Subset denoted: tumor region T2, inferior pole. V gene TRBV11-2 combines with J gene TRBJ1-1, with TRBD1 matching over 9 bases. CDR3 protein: CASSRGGTGNAFF. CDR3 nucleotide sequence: TGTGCCAGCAGCAGAGGCGGGACAGGGAATGCTTTCTTT.